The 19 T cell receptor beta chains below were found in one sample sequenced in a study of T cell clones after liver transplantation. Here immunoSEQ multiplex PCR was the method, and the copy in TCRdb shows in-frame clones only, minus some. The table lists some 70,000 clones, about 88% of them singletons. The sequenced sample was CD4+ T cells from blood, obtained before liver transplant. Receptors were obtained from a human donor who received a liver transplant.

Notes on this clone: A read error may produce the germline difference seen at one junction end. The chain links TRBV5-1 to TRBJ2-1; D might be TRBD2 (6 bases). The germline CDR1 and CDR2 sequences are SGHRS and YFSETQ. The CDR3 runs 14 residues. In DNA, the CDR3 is TGCGCCACCTCCCCCCGGACTACCTACGATGAGCAGTTCTTC. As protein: CATSPRTTYDEQFF.

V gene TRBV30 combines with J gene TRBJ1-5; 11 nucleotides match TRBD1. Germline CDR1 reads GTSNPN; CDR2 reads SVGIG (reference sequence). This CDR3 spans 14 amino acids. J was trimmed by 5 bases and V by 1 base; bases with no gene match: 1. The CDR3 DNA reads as TGTGCCTGGAGTGAGGGACAGGGGGATCAGCCCCAGCATTTT. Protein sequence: CAWSEGQGDQPQHF.

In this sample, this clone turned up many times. The CDR3 here is CASSEPGMNTEAFF. CDR3 coding DNA: TGTGCCAGCAGTGAACCGGGGATGAACACTGAAGCTTTCTTT. The J gene is TRBJ1-1, the V gene TRBV25-1; D unresolved. V was cut by 2 bases and J by 0 bases, with 7 bases left in between. CDR3 length equals 14 residues. The germline V gene has CDR1 MGHDK and CDR2 SYGVNS.

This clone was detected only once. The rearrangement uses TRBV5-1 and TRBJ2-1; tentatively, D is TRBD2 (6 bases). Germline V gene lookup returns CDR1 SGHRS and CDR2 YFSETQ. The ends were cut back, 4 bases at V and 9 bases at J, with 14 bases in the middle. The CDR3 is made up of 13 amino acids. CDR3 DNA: TGCGCCAGCAGCCCCTCGGCCGGGGGTGAGCAGTTCTTC. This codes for CASSPSAGGEQFF. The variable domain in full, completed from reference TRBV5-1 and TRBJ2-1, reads KAGVTQTPRYLIKTRGQQVTLSCSPISGHRSVSWYQQTPGQGLQFLFEYFSETQRNKGNFPGRFSGRQFSNSRSEMNVSTLELGDSALYLCASSPSAGGEQFFGPGTRLTVL.

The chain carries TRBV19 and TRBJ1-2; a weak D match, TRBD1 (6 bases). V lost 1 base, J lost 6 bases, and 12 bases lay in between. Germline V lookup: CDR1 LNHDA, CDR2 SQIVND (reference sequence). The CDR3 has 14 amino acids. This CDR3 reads CASSIGLGGDGYTF. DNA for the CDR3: TGTGCCAGTAGTATAGGACTAGGGGGAGATGGCTACACCTTC.

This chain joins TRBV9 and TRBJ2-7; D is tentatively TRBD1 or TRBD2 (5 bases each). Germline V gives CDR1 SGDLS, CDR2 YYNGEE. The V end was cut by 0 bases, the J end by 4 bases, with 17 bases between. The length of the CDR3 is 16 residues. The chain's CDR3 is CASSVGDGLVGYEQYF. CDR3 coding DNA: TGTGCCAGCAGCGTAGGGGACGGATTAGTAGGTTACGAGCAGTACTTC.

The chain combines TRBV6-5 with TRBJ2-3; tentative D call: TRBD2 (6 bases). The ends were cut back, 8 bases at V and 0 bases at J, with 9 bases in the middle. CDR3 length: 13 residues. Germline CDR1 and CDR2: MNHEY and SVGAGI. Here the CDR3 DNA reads TGTGCCAGCCTCAGCGGGAGCACAGATACGCAGTATTTT. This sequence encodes CASLSGSTDTQYF.

CDR3 in DNA: TGTGCCAGCAGCCAAGCCGCGTCCGTGGCCGAGCAGTACTTC. Translated, it gives CASSQAASVAEQYF. This chain uses TRBV4-2 with TRBJ2-7; D unclear. The CDR3 covers 14 residues. Per germline, CDR1 LGHNA and CDR2 YNFKEQ. The V end lost 1 base, the J end lost 6 bases, and 13 bases lay between the germline ends.

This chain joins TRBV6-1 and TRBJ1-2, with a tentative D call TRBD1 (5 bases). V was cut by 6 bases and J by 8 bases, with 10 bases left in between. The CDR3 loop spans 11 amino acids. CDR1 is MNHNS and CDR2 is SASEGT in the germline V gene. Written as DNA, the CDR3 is TGTGCCAGCAGGAGAGGGGACGGCTACACCTTC. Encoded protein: CASRRGDGYTF.

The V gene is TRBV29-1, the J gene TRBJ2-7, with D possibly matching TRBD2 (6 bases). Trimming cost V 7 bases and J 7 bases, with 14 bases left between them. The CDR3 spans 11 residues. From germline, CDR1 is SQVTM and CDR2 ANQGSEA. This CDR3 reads CSAAEAGEQYF. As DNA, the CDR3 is TGCAGCGCTGCTGAGGCGGGGGAGCAGTACTTC.

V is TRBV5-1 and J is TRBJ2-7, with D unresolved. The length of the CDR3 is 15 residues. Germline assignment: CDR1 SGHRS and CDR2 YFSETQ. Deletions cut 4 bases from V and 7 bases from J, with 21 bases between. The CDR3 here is CASSDPLDRPWEQYF. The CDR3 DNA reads TGCGCCAGCAGCGACCCATTGGACCGGCCTTGGGAGCAGTACTTC. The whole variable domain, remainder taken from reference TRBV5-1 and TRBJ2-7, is KAGVTQTPRYLIKTRGQQVTLSCSPISGHRSVSWYQQTPGQGLQFLFEYFSETQRNKGNFPGRFSGRQFSNSRSEMNVSTLELGDSALYLCASSDPLDRPWEQYFGPGTRLTVT.

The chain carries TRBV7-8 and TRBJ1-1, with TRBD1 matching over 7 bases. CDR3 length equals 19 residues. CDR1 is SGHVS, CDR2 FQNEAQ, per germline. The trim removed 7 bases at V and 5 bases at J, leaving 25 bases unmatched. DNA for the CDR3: TGTGCCAGCACCCTATCCCCAGTGGGGACAGCGGACCGGGGGACTGAAGCTTTCTTT. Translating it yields CASTLSPVGTADRGTEAFF. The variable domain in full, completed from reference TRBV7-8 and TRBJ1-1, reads GAGVSQSPRYKVAKRGQDVALRCDPISGHVSLFWYQQALGQGPEFLTYFQNEAQLDKSGLPSDRFFAERPEGSVSTLKIQRTQQEDSAVYLCASTLSPVGTADRGTEAFFGQGTRLTVV.

CDR3 DNA sequence: TGTGCCGGGGAGGGGATAGCCAAAAACATTCAGTACTTC. This sequence encodes CAGEGIAKNIQYF. This chain joins TRBV5-8 and TRBJ2-4; 7 nucleotides agree with TRBD2. V was clipped by 10 bases and J by 0 bases; unmatched bases: 4. From germline, CDR1 is SGHTS and CDR2 YDEGEE. The CDR3 totals 13 residues.

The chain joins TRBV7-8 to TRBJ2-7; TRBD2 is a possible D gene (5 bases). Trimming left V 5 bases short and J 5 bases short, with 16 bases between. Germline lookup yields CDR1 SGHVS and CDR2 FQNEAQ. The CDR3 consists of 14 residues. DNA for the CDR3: TGTGCCAGCAGCGTAAGGACTCTCGCGGACGAGCAGTACTTC. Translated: CASSVRTLADEQYF.

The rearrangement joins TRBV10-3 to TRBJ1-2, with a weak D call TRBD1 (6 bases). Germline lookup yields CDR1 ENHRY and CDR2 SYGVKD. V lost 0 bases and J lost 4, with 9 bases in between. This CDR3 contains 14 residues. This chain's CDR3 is CAISESGGGYGYTF. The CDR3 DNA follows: TGTGCCATCAGTGAGTCGGGGGGCGGCTATGGCTACACCTTC.

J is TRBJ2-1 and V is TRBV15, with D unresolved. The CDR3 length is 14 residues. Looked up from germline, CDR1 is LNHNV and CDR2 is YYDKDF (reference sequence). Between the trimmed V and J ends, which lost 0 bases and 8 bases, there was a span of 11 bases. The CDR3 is CATSRDIGTDEQFF. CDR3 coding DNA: TGTGCCACCAGCAGAGATATTGGAACGGATGAGCAGTTCTTC.

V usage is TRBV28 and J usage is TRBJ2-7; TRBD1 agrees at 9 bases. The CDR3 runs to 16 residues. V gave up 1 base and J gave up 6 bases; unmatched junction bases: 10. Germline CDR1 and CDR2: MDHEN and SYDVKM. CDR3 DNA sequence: TGTGCCAGCAGTTTATTGACGGGGACAGGGCCTCCCGAGCAGTACTTC. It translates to CASSLLTGTGPPEQYF.

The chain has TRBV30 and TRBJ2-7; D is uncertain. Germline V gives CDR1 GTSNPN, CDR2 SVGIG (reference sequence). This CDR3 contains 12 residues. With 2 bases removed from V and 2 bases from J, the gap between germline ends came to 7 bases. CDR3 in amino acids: CAWSWTAYEQYF. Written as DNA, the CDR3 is TGTGCCTGGAGTTGGACCGCCTACGAGCAGTACTTC. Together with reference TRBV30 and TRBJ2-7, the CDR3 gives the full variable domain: SQTIHQWPATLVQPVGSPLSLECTVEGTSNPNLYWYRQAAGRGLQLLFYSVGIGQISSEVPQNLSASRPQDRQFILSSKKLLLSDSGFYLCAWSWTAYEQYFGPGTRLTVT.

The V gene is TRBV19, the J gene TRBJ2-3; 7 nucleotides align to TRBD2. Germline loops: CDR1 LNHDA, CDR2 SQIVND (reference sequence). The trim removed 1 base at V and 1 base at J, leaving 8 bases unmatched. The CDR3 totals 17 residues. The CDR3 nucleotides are TGTGCCAGTAGTATAGCTGGGTCTAGCGGTGGCACAGATACGCAGTATTTT. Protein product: CASSIAGSSGGTDTQYF.